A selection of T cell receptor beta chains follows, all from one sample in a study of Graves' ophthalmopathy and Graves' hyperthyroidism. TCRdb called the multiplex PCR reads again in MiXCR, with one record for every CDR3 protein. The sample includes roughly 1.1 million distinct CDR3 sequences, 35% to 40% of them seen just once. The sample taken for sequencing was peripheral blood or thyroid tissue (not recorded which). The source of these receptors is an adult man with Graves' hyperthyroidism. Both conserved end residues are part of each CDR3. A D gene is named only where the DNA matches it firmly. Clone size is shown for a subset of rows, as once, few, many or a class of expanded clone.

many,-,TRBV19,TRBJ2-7,CASMGSSYEQYF,TGTGCCAGTATGGGTAGCTCCTACGAGCAGTACTTC
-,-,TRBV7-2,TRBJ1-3,CANSFPQGHSGNTIYF,TGTGCCAACAGCTTCCCACAGGGCCACTCTGGAAACACCATATATTTT
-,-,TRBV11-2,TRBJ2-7,CASSQDQWVTYEQYF,TGTGCCAGCAGCCAAGACCAGTGGGTTACCTACGAGCAGTACTTC
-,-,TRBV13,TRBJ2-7,CDSSSDRGDSYEQYF,TGTGACAGCAGTTCGGACAGAGGAGACTCCTACGAGCAGTACTTC
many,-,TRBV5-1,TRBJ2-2,CASSLRDTGELFF,TGTGCCAGCAGCTTAAGGGACACCGGGGAGCTGTTTTTT
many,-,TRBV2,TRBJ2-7,CASSENYEQYF,TGTGCCAGCAGTGAAAACTACGAGCAGTACTTC
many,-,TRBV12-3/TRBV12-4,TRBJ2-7,CASSFRQGVVEQYF,TGTGCCAGCAGTTTCCGGCAGGGAGTCGTCGAGCAGTACTTC
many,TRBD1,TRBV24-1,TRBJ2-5,CATSDTTGAWETQYF,TGTGCCACCAGTGATACGACAGGGGCATGGGAGACCCAGTACTTC
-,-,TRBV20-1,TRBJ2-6,CSAEQRASGANVLTF,TGCAGTGCTGAGCAGAGGGCGTCTGGGGCCAACGTCCTGACTTTC
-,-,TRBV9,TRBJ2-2,CASSSIYRPTGELFF,TGTGCCAGCAGCTCCATTTACAGACCCACCGGGGAGCTGTTTTTT
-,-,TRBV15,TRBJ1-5,CATSRRPRLGTSIGSNQPQHF,TGTGCCACCAGCAGGAGACCCCGTCTTGGGACATCGATCGGGAGCAATCAGCCCCAGCATTTT
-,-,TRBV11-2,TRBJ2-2,CASSLEGVGGELFF,TGTGCCAGCAGCTTAGAGGGAGTTGGCGGGGAGCTGTTTTTT
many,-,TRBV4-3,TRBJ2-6,CASSQYLSGANVLTF,TGCGCCAGCAGCCAGTACCTCTCTGGGGCCAACGTCCTGACTTTC
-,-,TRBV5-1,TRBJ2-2,CASLRDVDTGELFF,TGCGCCAGTTTAAGGGACGTAGATACCGGGGAGCTGTTTTTT
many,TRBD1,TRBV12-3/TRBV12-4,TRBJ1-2,CASRGTVYDGYTF,TGTGCCAGCAGAGGGACAGTCTATGATGGCTACACCTTC
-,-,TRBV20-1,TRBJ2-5,CSARDPGTQYF,TGCAGTGCTAGAGACCCCGGGACCCAGTACTTC
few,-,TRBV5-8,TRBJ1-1,CASSFVEAFF,TGTGCCAGCAGCTTTGTGGAAGCTTTCTTT
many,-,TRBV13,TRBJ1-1,CASSLGHSEGAFF,TGTGCCAGCAGCTTGGGACATTCGGAGGGGGCTTTCTTT
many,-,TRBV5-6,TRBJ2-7,CASSHMGRGAEVPYEQYF,TGTGCCAGCAGCCACATGGGAAGGGGCGCGGAGGTCCCCTACGAGCAGTACTTC
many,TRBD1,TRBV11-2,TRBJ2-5,CASSHGQVRETQYF,TGTGCCAGCAGCCACGGACAGGTGCGAGAGACCCAGTACTTC
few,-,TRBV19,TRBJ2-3,CASSIGLSRDTQYF,TGTGCCAGTAGTATCGGACTTTCTAGGGATACGCAGTATTTT
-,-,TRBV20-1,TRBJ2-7,CSVERDPFTGELYF,TGCAGCGTTGAACGGGACCCATTCACCGGGGAGCTGTACTTC
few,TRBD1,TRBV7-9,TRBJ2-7,CASSFGGQGAYEQYF,TGTGCCAGCAGCTTTGGGGGACAGGGGGCCTACGAGCAGTACTTC
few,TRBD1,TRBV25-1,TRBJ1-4,CASSVDRGDEKLFF,TGTGCCAGCAGTGTGGACAGGGGAGATGAAAAACTGTTTTTT
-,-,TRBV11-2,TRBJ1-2,CASSLDGAPGYTF,TGTGCCAGCAGCTTAGACGGGGCGCCTGGCTACACCTTC
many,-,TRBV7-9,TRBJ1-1,CASRGRGLNTEAFF,TGTGCCAGCAGGGGGAGAGGGCTCAACACTGAAGCTTTCTTT
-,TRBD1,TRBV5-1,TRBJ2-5,CASSPGTGNTETQYF,TGCGCCAGCAGCCCCGGGACAGGGAATACAGAGACCCAGTACTTC
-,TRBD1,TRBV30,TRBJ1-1,CAGGGQGHTEAFF,TGTGCCGGGGGAGGACAGGGACACACTGAAGCTTTCTTT
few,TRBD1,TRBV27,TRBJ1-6,CAAKQGLSSSPLHF,TGTGCCGCAAAACAGGGGTTGAGCAGTTCACCCCTCCACTTT
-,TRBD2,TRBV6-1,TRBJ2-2,CASSEPGKRLAGVPGELFF,TGTGCCAGCAGTGAACCCGGTAAAAGACTAGCGGGAGTACCCGGGGAGCTGTTTTTT
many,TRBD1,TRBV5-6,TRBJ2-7,CASSWDRSSYEQYF,TGTGCCAGCAGCTGGGACAGGTCTTCCTACGAGCAGTACTTC
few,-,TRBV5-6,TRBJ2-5,CASSFRKGGRETQYF,TGTGCCAGCAGCTTTCGGAAGGGAGGTAGAGAGACCCAGTACTTC
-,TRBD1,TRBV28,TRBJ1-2,CASSLPQGAVSLGYTF,TGTGCCAGCAGTCTACCGCAGGGGGCTGTCAGTCTTGGCTACACCTTC
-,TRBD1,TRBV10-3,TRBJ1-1,CAISRDRGNTEAFF,TGTGCCATCAGCCGCGACAGGGGGAACACTGAAGCTTTCTTT
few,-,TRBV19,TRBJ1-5,CASSVYLAEEGQPQHF,TGTGCCAGTAGTGTATACTTGGCGGAGGAGGGTCAGCCCCAGCATTTT
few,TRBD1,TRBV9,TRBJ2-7,CASSARDSRPYEQYF,TGTGCCAGCAGCGCCCGGGACAGCAGACCGTACGAGCAGTACTTC
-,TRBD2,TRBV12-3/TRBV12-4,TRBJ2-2,CASSLWTSGGASGELFF,TGTGCCAGCAGTCTGTGGACTAGCGGGGGGGCTAGCGGGGAGCTGTTTTTT
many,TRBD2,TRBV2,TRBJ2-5,CASSELAGGLVETQYF,TGTGCCAGCAGTGAACTAGCGGGGGGGCTGGTGGAGACCCAGTACTTC
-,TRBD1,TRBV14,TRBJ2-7,CASSRQGQGAYEQYF,TGTGCCAGCAGCCGCCAGGGACAGGGGGCCTACGAGCAGTACTTC
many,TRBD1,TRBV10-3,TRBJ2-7,CAISGRTGRTYEQYF,TGTGCCATCAGCGGTAGGACAGGGAGAACCTACGAGCAGTACTTC
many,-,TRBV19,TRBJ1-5,CASNPNTGPQHF,TGTGCCAGTAACCCGAATACCGGGCCCCAGCATTTT
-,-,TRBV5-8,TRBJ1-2,CASSRGRAGAARYTF,TGTGCCAGCAGCCGCGGGAGGGCTGGGGCAGCGCGCTACACCTTC
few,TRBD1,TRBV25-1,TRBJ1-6,CASVKDRGSNSPLHF,TGTGCCAGCGTTAAGGACAGGGGAAGCAATTCACCCCTCCACTTT
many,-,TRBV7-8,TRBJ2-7,CASSKTGEQYF,TGTGCCAGCAGCAAGACGGGCGAGCAGTACTTC
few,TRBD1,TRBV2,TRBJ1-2,CASNERDRNGYTF,TGTGCCAGCAACGAAAGGGACAGAAATGGCTACACCTTC
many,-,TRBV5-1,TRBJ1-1,CASSLDRISTEAFF,TGCGCCAGCAGCTTGGATCGCATTTCCACTGAAGCTTTCTTT
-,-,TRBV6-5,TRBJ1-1,CASIPAPGTGNTEAFF,TGTGCCAGCATCCCCGCGCCGGGGACGGGGAACACTGAAGCTTTCTTT
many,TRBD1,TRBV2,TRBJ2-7,CASSAGQGFTYEQYF,TGTGCCAGCAGTGCAGGACAGGGCTTCACCTACGAGCAGTACTTC
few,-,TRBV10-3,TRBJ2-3,CAISDGGADTQYF,TGTGCCATCAGTGATGGAGGGGCAGATACGCAGTATTTT
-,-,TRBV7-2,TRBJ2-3,CASSPFNRVTDTQYF,TGTGCCAGCAGCCCGTTCAACAGGGTCACAGATACGCAGTATTTT
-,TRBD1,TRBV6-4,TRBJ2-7,CASSDAPGQGYEQYF,TGTGCCAGCAGTGACGCACCGGGACAGGGATACGAGCAGTACTTC
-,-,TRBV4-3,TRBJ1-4,CASSQDPTDGQPNEKLFF,TGCGCCAGCAGCCAAGATCCAACAGATGGACAGCCGAATGAAAAACTGTTTTTT
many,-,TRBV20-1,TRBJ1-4,CSVGGKKLFF,TGCAGCGTCGGGGGAAAAAAACTGTTTTTT
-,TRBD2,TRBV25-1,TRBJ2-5,CASSGGLERETQYF,TGTGCCAGCAGCGGAGGACTAGAGAGGGAGACCCAGTACTTC
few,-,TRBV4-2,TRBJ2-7,CASSQEVGGAYEQYF,TGTGCCAGCAGCCAAGAGGTGGGGGGAGCCTACGAGCAGTACTTC
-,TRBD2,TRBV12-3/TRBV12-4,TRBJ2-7,CASSRNRGGSSYEQYF,TGTGCCAGCAGCCGTAACCGGGGGGGCAGTTCCTACGAGCAGTACTTC
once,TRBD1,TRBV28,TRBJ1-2,CAAAQGAQDYGYTF,TGTGCCGCCGCCCAGGGGGCGCAGGACTATGGCTACACCTTC
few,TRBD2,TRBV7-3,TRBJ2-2,CASSLTSGRAATGELFF,TGTGCCAGCAGCCTTACTAGCGGGAGGGCCGCCACCGGGGAGCTGTTTTTT
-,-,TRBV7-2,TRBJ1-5,CASRPTGGEETQYF,TGTGCCAGCAGACCTACAGGAGGAGAAGAGACCCAGTACTTT
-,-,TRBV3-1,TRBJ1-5,CASSQNEKEAQHF,TGTGCCAGCAGCCAAAACGAAAAGGAGGCCCAGCATTTT